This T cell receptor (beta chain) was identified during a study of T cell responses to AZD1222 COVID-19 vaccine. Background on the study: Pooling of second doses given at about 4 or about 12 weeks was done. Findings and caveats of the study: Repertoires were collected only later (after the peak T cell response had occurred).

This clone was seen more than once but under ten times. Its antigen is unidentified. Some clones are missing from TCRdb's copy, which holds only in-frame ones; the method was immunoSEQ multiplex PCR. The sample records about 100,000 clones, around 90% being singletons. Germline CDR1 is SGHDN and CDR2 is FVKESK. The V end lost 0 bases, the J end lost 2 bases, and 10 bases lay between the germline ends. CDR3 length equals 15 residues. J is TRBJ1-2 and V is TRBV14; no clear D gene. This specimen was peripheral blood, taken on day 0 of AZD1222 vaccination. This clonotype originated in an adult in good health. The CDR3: CASSQDWPGNYGYTF. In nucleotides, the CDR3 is TGTGCCAGCAGCCAAGATTGGCCGGGAAACTATGGCTACACCTTC.